The present TCR beta chain was sequenced within a study of blood T cell repertoires in COVID-19 (dated by TCRdb to about 2020). Broadly, across the study: Samples from collaborators originated in the United States, Italy and Spain and spanned both the acute and convalescent phases of COVID-19. HLA class I and class II types, where available, came from metadata supplied by the sample provider rather than from assay-based typing. Sample metadata almost always included a de-identified subject ID, COVID-19 status, age in years and sex. The material from the prospective study consisted of cDNA or gDNA derived from T cells, B-cell-depleted T cells, or PBMCs. A freely available public database, intended as a resource for researchers studying the immune response to SARS-CoV-2, is where the repertoires were released. The samples were drawn from two sources: the first 160 participants of the ongoing ImmuneRACE study, and some 1,300 subjects contributed by 6 global collaborators. Subjects who had been exposed to COVID-19, were actively infected with it, or had recovered from it provided the deeply sampled blood TCRbeta repertoires that made up the dataset. Overall results and qualifications from the work: The quantity of clinical and demographic metadata differed by source and by participant and was supplied without curation.

Points on this clone: The clone's antigen remains unknown. No base qualities exist here, and no much larger clone lies one base off it.

V and J are truncated by 6 bases and 2 bases respectively, leaving an intervening sequence of 15 bases. The germline V gene encodes CDR1 SGHTS and CDR2 YDEGEE. The CDR3 has 15 amino acids, counting the end cysteine and phenylalanine. Only CDR3 DNA remains: 45 bases, in frame from the first base. Each collaborating institution followed its own protocols to collect whole blood in K2EDTA tubes. For TCRbeta analysis, collaborators shipped samples in one of three forms: frozen whole blood, isolated PBMCs, or DNA extracted from either of those sample types. TCRbeta CDR3 regions were amplified from genomic DNA using the immunoSEQ Assay, a bias-controlled multiplex PCR. Turning to the authors' computational methods: Nucleated cell counts per sample were estimated from amplification of reference gene primers within the assay. Sequence reads were collapsed and filtered to measure the absolute abundance of every unique TCRbeta CDR3 rearrangement. For each sample, productive Simpson clonality was calculated by taking the square root of Simpson's diversity index across productive rearrangements. TCRdb's version of the immuneACCESS table is confined to in-frame rearrangements and falls short of the full clone set. An unresolved V gene accounts for under half of the shortfall where checked; the remainder is of unknown origin. V and J calls and clone size are given by that table; D and trimming were obtained from the DNA. A total of roughly 77,000 clones appear in this sample, 79% of them only once. The top ten clones comprise less than 30% of the sample.

The sequence came from a man between 60 and 75 years old with active or convalescent COVID-19. The sequenced sample consisted of peripheral blood. The chain employs TRBV5-8 and TRBJ1-3; no D gene call is confident. The CDR3 region reads CASNYHPVTGNTIYF. The sequence in DNA is TGTGCCAGCAACTATCATCCGGTAACTGGAAACACCATATATTTT.